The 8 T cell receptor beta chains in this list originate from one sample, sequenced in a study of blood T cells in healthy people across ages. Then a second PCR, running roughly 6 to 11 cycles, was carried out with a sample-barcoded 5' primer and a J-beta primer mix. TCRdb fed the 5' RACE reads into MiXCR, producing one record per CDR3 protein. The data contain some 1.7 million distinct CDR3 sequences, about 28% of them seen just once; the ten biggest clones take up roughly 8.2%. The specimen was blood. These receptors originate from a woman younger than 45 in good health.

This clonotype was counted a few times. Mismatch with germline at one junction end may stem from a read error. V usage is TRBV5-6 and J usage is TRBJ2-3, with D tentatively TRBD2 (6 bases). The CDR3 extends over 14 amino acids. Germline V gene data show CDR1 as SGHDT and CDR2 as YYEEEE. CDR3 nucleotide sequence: TGTGCCGGCAGCCGGCCGGGAGTCACAGATACGCAGTATTTT. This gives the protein CAGSRPGVTDTQYF.

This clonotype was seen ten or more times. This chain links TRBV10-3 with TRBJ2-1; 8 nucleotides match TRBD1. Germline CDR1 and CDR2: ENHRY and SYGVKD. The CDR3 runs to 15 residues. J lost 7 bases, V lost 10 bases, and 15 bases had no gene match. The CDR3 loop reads CATSWPQTGVNEQFF. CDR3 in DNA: TGTGCCACCTCCTGGCCTCAGACAGGGGTAAATGAGCAGTTCTTC.

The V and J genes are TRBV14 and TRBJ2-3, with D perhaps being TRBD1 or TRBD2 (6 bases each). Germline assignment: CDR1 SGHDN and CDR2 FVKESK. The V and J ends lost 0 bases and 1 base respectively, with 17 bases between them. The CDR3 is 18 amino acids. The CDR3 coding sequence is TGTGCCAGCAGCCAAGATGGGGGGCCGGACTACCGCACAGATACGCAGTATTTT. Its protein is CASSQDGGPDYRTDTQYF.

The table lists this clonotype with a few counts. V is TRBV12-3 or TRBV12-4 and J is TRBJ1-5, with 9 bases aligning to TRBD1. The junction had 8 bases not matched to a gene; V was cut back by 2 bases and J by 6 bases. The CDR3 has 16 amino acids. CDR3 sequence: CASSLSSRTGAQPQHF. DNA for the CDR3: TGTGCCAGCAGTTTAAGTTCCAGGACAGGGGCTCAGCCCCAGCATTTT.

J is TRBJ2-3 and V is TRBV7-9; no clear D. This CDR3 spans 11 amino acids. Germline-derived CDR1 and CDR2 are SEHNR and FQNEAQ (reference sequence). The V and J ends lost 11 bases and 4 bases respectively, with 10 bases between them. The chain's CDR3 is CAGGVADTQYF. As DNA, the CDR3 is TGTGCCGGCGGCGTGGCAGATACGCAGTATTTT.

This CDR3 reads CSVEPAPGQPQHF. For the CDR3, the DNA is TGCAGCGTTGAGCCAGCCCCGGGTCAGCCCCAGCATTTT. J is TRBJ1-5 and V is TRBV29-1, with D unresolved. CDR1 is SQVTM and CDR2 is ANQGSEA in the germline V gene. Trimming removed 3 bases at V and 6 bases at J, with 12 bases between. The CDR3 loop spans 13 amino acids.

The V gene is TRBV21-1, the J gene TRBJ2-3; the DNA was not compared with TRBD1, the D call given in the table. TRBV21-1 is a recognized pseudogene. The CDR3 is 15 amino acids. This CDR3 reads CASSKGRGRSDTQYF. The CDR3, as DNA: TGTGCCAGCAGCAAGGGGCGGGGCCGATCAGATACGCAGTATTTT.

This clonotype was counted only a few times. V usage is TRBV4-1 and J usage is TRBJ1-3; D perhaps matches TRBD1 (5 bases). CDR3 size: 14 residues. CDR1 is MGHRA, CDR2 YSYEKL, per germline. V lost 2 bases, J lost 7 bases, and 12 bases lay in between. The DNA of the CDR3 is TGCGCCAGCAGCCAAATACCTCGGGGGAACACCATATATTTT. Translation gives CASSQIPRGNTIYF.